This TCR beta chain is from a study of cytomegalovirus exposure and HLA in healthy donors (dated by TCRdb to about 2017). In the study overall: In an earlier analysis of about 560 of the donors, approximately 300 Gb of sequence data and 90 million to 130 million unique TCR beta sequences from about 190 million T cells were reported. The genetic ancestry cluster associated with self-reported Caucasian donors included 81% of the 300 to 450 genotyped donors. Across about 370 genotyped donors of the cohort, an average of about 200,000 unique TCR beta nucleotide sequences per donor were sequenced, and approximately 17% of those sequences were non-productive. The study combined high-throughput TCR immunosequencing, statistical association of individual TCRs with disease status, and machine learning to predict cytomegalovirus infection status. Donor age, sex, ethnicity and CMV serostatus were collected together with the repertoire data. The later analysis used no new phenotypic data to find candidate immune exposures, relying instead on TCR beta sequences and their occurrence across donors. Typing coverage differed by locus: A, B, C, DRB1 and DQB1 were typed in about 629-640 donors, DQA1 in about 560, DPA1 in some 570, and DPB1 in approximately 450. The study used immunosequencing to profile the T cell repertoires of approximately 650 subjects and linked those repertoires to cytomegalovirus serostatus. Both class I and class II loci were covered by HLA typing, at four-digit resolution. In addition to the first cohort of 650 to 750 subjects, a separate validation cohort of approximately 130 different subjects was used. Around 320 gigabases of sequencing data and tens of millions of unique TCR sequences were included in an early release covering 550 to 650 HLA-typed donors. Every repertoire in the discovery cohort had been generated on one and the same sequencing platform. In a later analysis, previously published TCR beta repertoires from 550 to 700 donors were re-analyzed and high-resolution HLA genotyping was added so that TCR occurrence patterns could be studied. An earlier analysis of fewer than 750 of the donors used high-throughput TCR beta sequencing to judge whether each TCR beta V gene segment behaved as functional or pseudogenic. A later genetic analysis used genome-wide SNP genotypes for 398 of the 666 donors, treating that subset as a discovery cohort. Because of strong linkage in the cohort, roughly 5 DR-DQ haplotypes were treated as single units for association and clustering. The study was designed to test whether signatures of past pathogen exposure could be identified by cataloging public T cell receptors.

Library creation used the immunoSEQ multiplex PCR assay. For the multiplex PCR, a mixture combining 60 forward primers for TCR Vbeta segments and 13 reverse primers for TCR Jbeta segments was used. Amplification of the CDR3 region of rearranged TCR beta genes was performed with a multiplex PCR assay on genomic DNA. On the Illumina HiSeq System, the amplified TCR beta libraries were sequenced as 87-base-pair reads. The source study handled its data this way. A later analysis counted about 80 million unique TCR beta chains across the 666 repertoires, and about 10 million of these chains were shared by at least two donors. Raw reads were error-corrected and collapsed into unique sequences by a nearest-neighbor algorithm in which closely related sequences were merged to remove PCR and sequencing errors. V, D and J gene segments were assigned by aligning CDR3 sequences to IMGT reference sequences. For a sequence to be retained, at least a six-nucleotide match to both a V gene segment and a J gene segment was required. Rearrangements were called productive when the CDR3 lacked stop codons and stayed in frame with V and J; all others were non-productive. CDR3 was defined according to IMGT convention as the region running from the second conserved V-encoded cysteine to the conserved J-encoded phenylalanine. The earlier analysis of approximately 500 of the donors excluded sequences that lacked an unambiguous match to a single V gene segment. An earlier analysis of approximately 590 of the donors classified V segments as functional when productive rearrangements were above 56.7% and as segregating when the standard deviation between donors was above 5%. To diagnose cytomegalovirus status from the catalog of TCR beta chain sequences, a statistical classification framework was built. A later analysis assigned V and J genes by comparing TCR nucleotide sequences with IMGT/GENE-DB human TR gene sequences. The TCRdist pipeline was used in a later analysis to assign CDR3 sequences and most-parsimonious VDJ recombination scenarios. In a later analysis, each TCR beta chain was defined by its CDR3 amino acid sequence together with its V-gene family, and reads lacking a unique V-gene family were excluded. To address suspected cross-contamination and a sequencing artifact, a later analysis removed some 620 highly shared, low-generation-probability nucleotide sequences. In a later analysis, a clonal expansion index for each public chain was calculated from normalized within-repertoire ranks of inferred template counts. Generation probabilities in a later analysis came from a VDJ recombination model fitted to out-of-frame rearrangements, and those results were checked against IGoR. A later analysis scored TCR-TCR, TCR-HLA and TCR-CMV co-occurrence with hypergeometric tests, applying a repertoire-size bias correction to TCR pairs. False discovery rates were estimated in a later analysis by permuting HLA or CMV assignments 20 times. In a later analysis, co-occurring TCRs were grouped using DBSCAN, and TCRdist sequence similarity was added for clustering within HLA-allele-positive subsets. Co-occurrence clustering excluded repertoires with fewer than 30,000 or more than 120,000 public chains, plus five with anomalous nucleotide sharing. As stored in TCRdb, this immuneACCESS dataset retains in-frame rearrangements with V and J assigned. A fraction of the clones does not appear; measured against another copy, unresolved V genes explain less than half of the discrepancy, and the remainder lacks a known reason. V and J calls and clone size are given by that table; D and trimming were obtained from the DNA. The sample data list about 200,000 clones, and roughly 70% of these were observed just once. The ten largest account for around 2.6% of the sample.

The cohort was made up of about 610 healthy bone marrow donors. All cohort members were sampled while nominally healthy, although unrecorded immune exposures were likely present. The donor tested CMV seropositive, placing the donor among the 250 to 350 seropositive members of the cohort. Every donor gave a peripheral blood sample, and the peripheral blood mononuclear cells from that sample were used for TCR beta sequencing. Genomic DNA extraction from the blood cell samples was performed with the Qiagen DNeasy Blood Extraction Kit. Overall study results and their limits: At a false discovery rate of 0.05, a later analysis linked about 16,000 TCR beta sequences to specific HLA alleles. According to a later analysis, parvovirus B19, influenza, CMV and Epstein-Barr virus appeared linked to several top co-occurrence clusters. V-gene and J-gene trimming of TCR beta chains was associated with a missense DCLRE1C variant in a later genetic analysis, and the association was replicated in an independent cohort. A cluster of highly shared sequence variants was judged likely to represent a technical artifact of the sequencing pipeline. In a later analysis, TCR association rates were found to vary across HLA loci, with the most associated TCRs seen for DRB1 alleles and the fewest for HLA-C alleles. Because HLA typing was unavailable for some donors at each locus, only the typed subset was used in association tests. In a later analysis, HLA-associated TCR beta chains showed more clonal expansion and lower generation probabilities than non-associated chains that were equally common. An earlier analysis of approximately 570 of the donors showed that most TCR beta V segments appeared in productive rearrangements either about 87% or about 30% of the time, which broadly matched IMGT annotations. Some IMGT-functional V segments, including TRBV6-2 and TRBV6-3, could not be told apart with the 87-base-pair reads, so those segments were excluded. In this cohort, only TCR beta chains were sequenced, and detectable features were limited by the absence of alpha or paired-chain data. About 17 rarely observed V segments, including chromosome 9 orphons, were excluded from the earlier analysis of 550 to 700 of the donors because counts were too low. Strong co-occurrence of HLA alleles, especially DR and DQ, made assigning TCR associations to individual alleles difficult. According to a later analysis, most CMV-associated TCR beta chains appeared to be HLA-restricted, and the HLA associations seemed to be driven largely by CMV exposure. A further reported finding was that TCR beta sequences accurately predicted the HLA-A and HLA-B alleles for most subjects in the first cohort. Most TCR sequences were observed very rarely across donors, whereas some public TCRs were present in many individuals. The study gave a list of more than 150 TCR beta chains associated with cytomegalovirus. Correlated functional status among segregating V segments might reflect linkage disequilibrium, but an unknown experimental factor could not be ruled out. CMV serostatus was the only immune exposure information available for the cohort. According to the authors, the approach could potentially be generalized to other disease states and immunological phenotypes. Cytomegalovirus status was reported to be diagnosed by the classifier with high specificity and sensitivity in both the original and validation cohorts. According to a later genetic analysis, donors in an Asian-associated ancestry cluster had fewer N-insertions in productive TCRs than the approximately 710-donor mean. Sequencing depth was assumed to be roughly uniform across donors in the presence/absence analyses, though that assumption may not hold. In vitro tests confirmed that a few of the cytomegalovirus-associated TCR beta chains recognize cytomegalovirus antigens.

A note on this clone: Its target antigen remains unknown. No much larger clone exists at a distance of one base, and base qualities are not known.

The CDR1 and CDR2 encoded by the germline V gene (reference sequence) are SEHNR and FQNEAQ. Trimming takes 3 bases off V and 2 bases off J; junction bases not matched to a gene: 5. The CDR3 has 16 amino acids, counting the end cysteine and phenylalanine. The kept DNA is CDR3 alone, 48 bases in frame from the first base. The clonotype comes from a man aged 40-55 years in good health and CMV-seropositive. The sequenced sample was PBMCs. The chain is encoded by TRBV7-9 joined to TRBJ2-1, with 9 bases in between that match TRBD2. The DNA sequence follows: TGTGCCAGCAGCTTGATAAGCGGGGGGCCCTACAATGAGCAGTTCTTC. Translated, this gives CASSLISGGPYNEQFF. With the portions outside the CDR3 filled from the reference TRBV7-9 and TRBJ2-1 genes, the complete variable region becomes DTGVSQNPRHKITKRGQNVTFRCDPISEHNRLYWYRQTLGQGPEFLTYFQNEAQLEKSRLLSDRFSAERPKGSFSTLEIQRTEQGDSAMYLCASSLISGGPYNEQFFGPGTRLTVL.